These T cell receptor beta chains were read from a single sample in a study of shared clonotypes between healthy human individuals. Libraries were prepared by immunoSEQ multiplex PCR; TCRdb keeps only in-frame clonotypes and omits some of them. Counted here are some 490,000 clones, approximately 84% occurring once; the ten biggest clones make up about 13%. Sample: PBMCs. These TCRs come from a woman aged 40 to 50 in good health. Some clones in this sample may be carry-over from other donors' samples. The CDR3 runs from the conserved cysteine through the conserved F or W. Clone size, where shown, is once, few, many, or a class for clones that have expanded.

j_call | v_call | clone_size | cdr3_aa
TRBJ1-1 | TRBV4-1 | few | CASSRPGALNTEAFF
TRBJ2-2 | TRBV7-9 | - | CALSAGSGELFF
TRBJ2-7 | TRBV7-2 | few | CASSLDSREQYF
TRBJ1-5 | TRBV28 | - | CASSLYTGRQPQHF
TRBJ2-3 | TRBV18 | - | CASSPPSGTDTQYF
TRBJ1-1 | TRBV9 | - | CASSSRVNRNTEAFF
TRBJ2-7 | TRBV30 | - | CAWRENSYEQYF
TRBJ2-1 | TRBV4-3 | - | CASSQATSGVYNEQFF
TRBJ1-2 | TRBV7-2 | many | CASRPTGYYGYTF
TRBJ1-3 | TRBV9 | few | CASSKDSGNTIYF
TRBJ2-7 | TRBV27 | - | CASSLAPLYEQYF
TRBJ2-3 | TRBV11-3 | - | CASSSTGSPDTQYF
TRBJ2-3 | TRBV13 | - | CASSDPGLAGTDTQYF
TRBJ2-2 | TRBV10-3 | - | CAISESRGLEGGELFF
TRBJ2-5 | TRBV11-1 | - | CASSISRRAQETQYF
TRBJ2-7 | TRBV7-3 | - | CASSQQGSSSYEQYF
TRBJ2-2 | TRBV2 | - | CASTIRAGGANTGELFF
TRBJ2-1 | TRBV6-4 | - | CASSDEGQGSYNEQFF
TRBJ2-2 | TRBV7-2 | - | CASSLVPGLGELFF
TRBJ2-1 | TRBV27 | - | CASSPSGSRAYNEQFF
TRBJ2-1 | TRBV7-8 | - | CASSQTRARVDEQFF
TRBJ1-5 | TRBV5-5 | once | CASSATGNGDQPQHF
TRBJ2-1 | TRBV18 | - | CASSPPDSAQFF
TRBJ2-3 | TRBV9 | - | CASSLGQSTDTQYF
TRBJ2-1 | TRBV4-3 | - | CASSQGTGVGAEQFF
TRBJ2-1 | TRBV28 | - | CASRDLGRNEQFF
TRBJ1-1 | TRBV28 | - | CASTGGTEAFF
TRBJ2-7 | TRBV21-1 | - | CASSASSVSYEQYF
TRBJ2-3 | TRBV29-1 | - | CSVEGGTDTQYF
TRBJ2-5 | TRBV13 | - | CASSFRAGLETQYF
TRBJ1-1 | TRBV10-2 | - | CASSGPGWVPNTEAFF
TRBJ1-2 | TRBV4-1 | few | CASSQDITVPTGYTF
TRBJ2-2 | TRBV11-1 | - | CASRDRTNTGELFF
TRBJ1-1 | TRBV27 | - | CASSLYRGGTEAFF
TRBJ2-6 | TRBV7-9 | - | CASSLGTGANVLTF
TRBJ1-4 | TRBV7-9 | - | CASSLPRDSEKLFF
TRBJ1-2 | TRBV7-9 | - | CASSLRDANGYTF
TRBJ1-1 | TRBV5-6 | - | CASSLWETEAFF
TRBJ1-4 | TRBV4-3 | - | CASSQREGGGKLFF
TRBJ1-4 | TRBV18 | - | CASSPSGQPNEKLFF
TRBJ2-5 | TRBV27 | many | CASRRTGGAWETQYF
TRBJ1-5 | TRBV5-1 | - | CASSLADREGNQPQHF
TRBJ1-1 | TRBV30 | many | CAWSVGPQLNTEAFF
TRBJ2-5 | TRBV18 | - | CASSSDVGETQYF
TRBJ1-5 | TRBV2 | - | CASRGIEYSNQPQHF
TRBJ2-1 | TRBV28 | - | CASTSWGVDNEQFF
TRBJ2-1 | TRBV25-1 | few | CASSGSKLQGLEQFF
TRBJ1-1 | TRBV28 | - | CASRPVGTAKNTEAFF
TRBJ2-7 | TRBV30 | - | CAWSVQPMGGYEQYF
TRBJ1-3 | TRBV11-2 | - | CASSLVGAGNTIYF
TRBJ2-7 | TRBV2 | - | CASSEAQLGSYEQYF
TRBJ2-5 | TRBV28 | - | CASSLGGAGETQYF
TRBJ1-1 | TRBV14 | - | CASSQFLGQARGNTEAFF
TRBJ2-7 | TRBV19 | - | CASSDGQGAVYEQYF
TRBJ2-3 | TRBV7-2 | - | CASSSLGTSGGTDTQYF
TRBJ2-2 | TRBV11-1 | - | CASSPWWESGLAGELFF
TRBJ1-2 | TRBV30 | - | CAWSVNPQGTHYGYTF
TRBJ1-1 | TRBV7-9 | few | CASSFEVGTPTEAFF
TRBJ1-4 | TRBV5-1 | few | CASSPRTGHNEKLFF